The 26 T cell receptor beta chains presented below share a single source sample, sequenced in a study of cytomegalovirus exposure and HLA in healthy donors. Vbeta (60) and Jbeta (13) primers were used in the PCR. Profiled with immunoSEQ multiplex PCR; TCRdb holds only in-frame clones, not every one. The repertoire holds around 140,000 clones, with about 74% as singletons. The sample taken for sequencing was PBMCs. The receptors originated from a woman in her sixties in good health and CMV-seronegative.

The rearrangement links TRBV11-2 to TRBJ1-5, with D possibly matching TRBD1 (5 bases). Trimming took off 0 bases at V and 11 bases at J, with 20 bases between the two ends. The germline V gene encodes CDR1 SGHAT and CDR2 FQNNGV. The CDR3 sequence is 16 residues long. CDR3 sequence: CASSLDRGEGPQAQHF. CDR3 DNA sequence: TGTGCCAGCAGCTTAGATCGGGGGGAGGGTCCACAGGCCCAGCATTTT.

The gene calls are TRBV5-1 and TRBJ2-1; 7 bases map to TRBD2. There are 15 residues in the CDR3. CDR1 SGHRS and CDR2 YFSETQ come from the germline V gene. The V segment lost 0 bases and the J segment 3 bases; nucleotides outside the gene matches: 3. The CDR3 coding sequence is TGCGCCAGCAGCTTGGGCGGGAGAGACTACAATGAGCAGTTCTTC. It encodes CASSLGGRDYNEQFF.

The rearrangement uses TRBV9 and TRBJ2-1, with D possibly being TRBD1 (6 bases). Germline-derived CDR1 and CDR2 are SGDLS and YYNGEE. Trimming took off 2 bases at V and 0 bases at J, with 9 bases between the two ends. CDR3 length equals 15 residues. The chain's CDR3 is CASSVDSFSYNEQFF. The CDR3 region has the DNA TGTGCCAGCAGCGTGGACAGTTTCTCCTACAATGAGCAGTTCTTC.

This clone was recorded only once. The CDR3 DNA reads as TGTGCCAGTAGTATAGCTAGGACTGGATCCTACGAGCAGTACTTC. Translated, it gives CASSIARTGSYEQYF. This rearrangement joins TRBV19 to TRBJ2-7; D might be TRBD2 (5 bases). The V end lost 1 base, the J end lost 1 base, and 11 bases lay between the germline ends. CDR1 is LNHDA and CDR2 is SQIVND in the germline V gene (reference sequence). The CDR3 contains 15 residues.

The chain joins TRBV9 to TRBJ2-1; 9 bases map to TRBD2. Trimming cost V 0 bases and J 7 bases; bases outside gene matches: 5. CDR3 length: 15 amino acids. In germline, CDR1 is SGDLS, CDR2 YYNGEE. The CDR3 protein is CASSVGAGGSNEQFF. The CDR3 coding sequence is TGTGCCAGCAGCGTAGGAGCGGGAGGTTCGAATGAGCAGTTCTTC.

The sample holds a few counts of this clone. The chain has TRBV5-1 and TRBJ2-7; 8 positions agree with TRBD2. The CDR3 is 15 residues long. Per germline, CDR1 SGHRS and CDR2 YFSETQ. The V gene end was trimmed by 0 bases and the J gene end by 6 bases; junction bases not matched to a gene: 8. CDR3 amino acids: CASSLVLGGRSEQYF. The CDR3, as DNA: TGCGCCAGCAGCTTGGTCTTAGGCGGGAGGTCCGAGCAGTACTTC.

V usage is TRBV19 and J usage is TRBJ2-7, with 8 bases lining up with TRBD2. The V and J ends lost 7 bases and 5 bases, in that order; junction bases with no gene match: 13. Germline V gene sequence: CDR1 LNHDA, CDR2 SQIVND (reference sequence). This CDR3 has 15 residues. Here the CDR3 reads CASTPTPGGMNEQYF. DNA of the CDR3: TGTGCCAGTACCCCTACCCCGGGGGGGATGAACGAGCAGTACTTC.

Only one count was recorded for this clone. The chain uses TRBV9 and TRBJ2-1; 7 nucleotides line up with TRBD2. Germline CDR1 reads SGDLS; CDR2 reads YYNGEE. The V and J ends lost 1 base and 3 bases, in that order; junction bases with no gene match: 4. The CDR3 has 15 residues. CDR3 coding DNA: TGTGCCAGCAGCGTATCCGGGAGGTTCTACAATGAGCAGTTCTTC. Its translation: CASSVSGRFYNEQFF.

CDR3 sequence reads: CASSPREGTAGTDTQYF. The CDR3 DNA is TGTGCCAGCAGCCCTCGGGAGGGGACAGCAGGCACAGATACGCAGTATTTT. The chain combines TRBV9 with TRBJ2-3, with D tentatively TRBD2 (8 bases). The germline gives CDR1 SGDLS, CDR2 YYNGEE. V shed 4 bases and J shed 1 base, with 19 bases lying between them. There are 17 residues in the CDR3.

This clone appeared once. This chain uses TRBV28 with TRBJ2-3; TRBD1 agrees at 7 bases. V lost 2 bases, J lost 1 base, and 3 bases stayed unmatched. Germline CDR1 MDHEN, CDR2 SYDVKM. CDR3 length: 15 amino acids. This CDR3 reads CASSLRQGGTDTQYF. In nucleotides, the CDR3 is TGTGCCAGCAGTTTAAGACAGGGCGGCACAGATACGCAGTATTTT.

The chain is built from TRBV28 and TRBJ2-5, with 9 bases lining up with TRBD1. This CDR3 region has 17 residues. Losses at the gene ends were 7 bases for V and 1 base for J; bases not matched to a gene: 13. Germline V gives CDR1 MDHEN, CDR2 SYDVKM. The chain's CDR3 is CASNPDRGFRRQETQYF. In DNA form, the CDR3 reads TGTGCCAGCAACCCGGACAGGGGTTTTAGGCGCCAAGAGACCCAGTACTTC.

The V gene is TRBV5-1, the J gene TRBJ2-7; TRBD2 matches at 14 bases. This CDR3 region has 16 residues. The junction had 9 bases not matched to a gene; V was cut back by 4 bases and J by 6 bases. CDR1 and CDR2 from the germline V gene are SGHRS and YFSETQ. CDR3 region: CASSLRLAGGPGEQYF. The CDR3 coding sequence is TGCGCCAGCAGCCTACGACTAGCGGGAGGGCCTGGCGAGCAGTACTTC.

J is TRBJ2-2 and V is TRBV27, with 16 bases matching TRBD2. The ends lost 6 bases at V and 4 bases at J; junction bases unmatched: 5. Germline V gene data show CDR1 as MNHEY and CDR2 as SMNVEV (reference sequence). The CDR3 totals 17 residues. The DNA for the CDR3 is TGTGCCAGCAGGGGACTAGCGGGAGGGTTCGGCACCGGGGAGCTGTTTTTT. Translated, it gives CASRGLAGGFGTGELFF.

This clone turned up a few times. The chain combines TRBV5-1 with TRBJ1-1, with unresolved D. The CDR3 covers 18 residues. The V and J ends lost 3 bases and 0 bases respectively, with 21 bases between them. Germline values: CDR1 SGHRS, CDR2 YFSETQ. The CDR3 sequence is CASSSVLRERSMNTEAFF. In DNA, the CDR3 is TGCGCCAGCAGCTCTGTGCTCCGGGAGAGATCCATGAACACTGAAGCTTTCTTT.

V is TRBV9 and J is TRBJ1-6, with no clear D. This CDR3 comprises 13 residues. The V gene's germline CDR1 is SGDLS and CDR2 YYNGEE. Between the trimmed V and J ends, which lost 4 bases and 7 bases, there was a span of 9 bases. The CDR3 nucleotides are TGTGCCAGCAGCCTTGGAGCGAATTCACCCCTCCACTTT. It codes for CASSLGANSPLHF. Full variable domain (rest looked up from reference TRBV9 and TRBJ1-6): DSGVTQTPKHLITATGQRVTLRCSPRSGDLSVYWYQQSLDQGLQFLIQYYNGEERAKGNILERFSAQQFPDLHSELNLSSLELGDSALYFCASSLGANSPLHFGNGTRLTVT.

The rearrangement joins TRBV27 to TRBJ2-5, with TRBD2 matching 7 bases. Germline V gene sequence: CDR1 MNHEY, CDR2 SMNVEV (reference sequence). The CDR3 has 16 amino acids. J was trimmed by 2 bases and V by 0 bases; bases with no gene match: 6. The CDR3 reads CASSLSFRREQETQYF. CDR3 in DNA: TGTGCCAGCAGTTTATCCTTCAGGCGGGAGCAAGAGACCCAGTACTTC.

The CDR3 bases are TGTGCCAGCAGTTCAACAGGGAAGGCCGGGGAGCTGTTTTTT. Translated, it gives CASSSTGKAGELFF. This chain joins TRBV6-5 and TRBJ2-2, with D possibly matching TRBD1 (6 bases). V gave up 4 bases and J gave up 6 bases, with 12 bases separating them. Germline lookup yields CDR1 MNHEY and CDR2 SVGAGI. The CDR3 is made up of 14 amino acids.

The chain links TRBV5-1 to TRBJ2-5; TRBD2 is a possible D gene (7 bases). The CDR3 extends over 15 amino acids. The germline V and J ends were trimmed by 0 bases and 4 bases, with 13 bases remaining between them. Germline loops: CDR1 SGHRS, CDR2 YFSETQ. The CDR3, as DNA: TGCGCCAGCAGCTTGGCGGGTAGGGGGGGAGAGACCCAGTACTTC. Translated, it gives CASSLAGRGGETQYF. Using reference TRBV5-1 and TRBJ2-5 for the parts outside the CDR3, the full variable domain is KAGVTQTPRYLIKTRGQQVTLSCSPISGHRSVSWYQQTPGQGLQFLFEYFSETQRNKGNFPGRFSGRQFSNSRSEMNVSTLELGDSALYLCASSLAGRGGETQYFGPGTRLLVL.

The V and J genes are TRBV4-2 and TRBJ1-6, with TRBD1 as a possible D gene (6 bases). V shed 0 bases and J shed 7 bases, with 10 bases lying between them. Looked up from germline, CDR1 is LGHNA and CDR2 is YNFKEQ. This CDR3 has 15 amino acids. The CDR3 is CASSQDGQGNSPLHF. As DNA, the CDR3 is TGTGCCAGCAGCCAAGATGGTCAGGGGAATTCACCCCTCCACTTT.

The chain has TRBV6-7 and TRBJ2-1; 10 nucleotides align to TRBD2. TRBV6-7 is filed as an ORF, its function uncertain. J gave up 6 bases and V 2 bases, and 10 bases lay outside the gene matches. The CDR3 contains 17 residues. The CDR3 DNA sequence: TGTGCCAGCAGTTACACAGGGCTAGCGGGAGCCCCCAATGAGCAGTTCTTC. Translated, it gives CASSYTGLAGAPNEQFF.

The CDR3 bases are TGTGCCAGCAGCCAAGAAGCGGGGAGGCTTAGCACAGATACGCAGTATTTT. It codes for CASSQEAGRLSTDTQYF. The gene calls are TRBV4-2 and TRBJ2-3, with TRBD2 matching over 7 bases. Trimming removed 0 bases from V and 0 bases from J; junction bases left unmatched: 6. This CDR3 contains 17 residues. In germline, CDR1 is LGHNA, CDR2 YNFKEQ.

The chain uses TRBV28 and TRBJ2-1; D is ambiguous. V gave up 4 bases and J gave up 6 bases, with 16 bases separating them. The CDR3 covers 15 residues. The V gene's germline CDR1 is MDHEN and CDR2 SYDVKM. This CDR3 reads CASSSVRSTSNEQFF. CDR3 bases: TGTGCCAGCAGTTCGGTGAGATCGACAAGCAATGAGCAGTTCTTC.

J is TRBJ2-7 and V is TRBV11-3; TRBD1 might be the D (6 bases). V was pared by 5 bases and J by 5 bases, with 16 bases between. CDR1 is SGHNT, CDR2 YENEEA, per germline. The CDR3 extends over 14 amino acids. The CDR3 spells CASSPDGGVDEQYF. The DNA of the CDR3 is TGTGCCAGCAGCCCCGATGGGGGCGTCGACGAGCAGTACTTC. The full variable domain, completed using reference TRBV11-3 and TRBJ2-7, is EAGVVQSPRYKIIEKKQPVAFWCNPISGHNTLYWYLQNLGQGPELLIRYENEEAVDDSQLPKDRFSAERLKGVDSTLKIQPAELGDSAVYLCASSPDGGVDEQYFGPGTRLTVT.

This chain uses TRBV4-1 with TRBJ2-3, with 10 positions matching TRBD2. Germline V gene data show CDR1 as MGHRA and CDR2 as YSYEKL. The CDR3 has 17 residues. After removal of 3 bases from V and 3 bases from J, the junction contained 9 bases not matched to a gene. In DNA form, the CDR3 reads TGCGCCAGCAGCCATTCAGCGGGAGGGAGGGGAACAGATACGCAGTATTTT. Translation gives CASSHSAGGRGTDTQYF.

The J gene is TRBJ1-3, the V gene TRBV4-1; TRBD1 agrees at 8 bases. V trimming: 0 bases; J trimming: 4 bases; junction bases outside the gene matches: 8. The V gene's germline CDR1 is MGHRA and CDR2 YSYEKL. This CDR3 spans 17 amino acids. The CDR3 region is CASSQDPNGQGGNTIYF. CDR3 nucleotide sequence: TGCGCCAGCAGCCAAGACCCCAACGGACAGGGAGGAAACACCATATATTTT.

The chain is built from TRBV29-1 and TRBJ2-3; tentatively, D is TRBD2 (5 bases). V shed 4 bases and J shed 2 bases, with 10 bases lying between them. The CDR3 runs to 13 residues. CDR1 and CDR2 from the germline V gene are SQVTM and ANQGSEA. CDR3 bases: TGCAGCGTTGTACGGAGGAACACAGATACGCAGTATTTT. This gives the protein CSVVRRNTDTQYF.